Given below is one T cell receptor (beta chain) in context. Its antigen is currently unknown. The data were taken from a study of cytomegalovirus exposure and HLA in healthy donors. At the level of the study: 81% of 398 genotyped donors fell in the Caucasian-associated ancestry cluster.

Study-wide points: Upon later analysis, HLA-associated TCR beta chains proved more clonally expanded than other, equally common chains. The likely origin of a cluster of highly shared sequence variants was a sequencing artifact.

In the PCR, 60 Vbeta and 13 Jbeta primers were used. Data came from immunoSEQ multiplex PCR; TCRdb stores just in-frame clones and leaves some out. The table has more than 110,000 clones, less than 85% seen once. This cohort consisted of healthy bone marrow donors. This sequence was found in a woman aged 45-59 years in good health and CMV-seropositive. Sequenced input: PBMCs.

The CDR3 is CASSLVQSSDSYEQYF. The CDR3 bases are TGTGCCAGCAGCTTAGTGCAGTCTAGTGATTCCTACGAGCAGTACTTC. V gene TRBV7-9 combines with J gene TRBJ2-7, with D uncertain. Trimming left V 1 base short and J 1 base short, with 14 bases between. The CDR3 spans 16 residues. Germline V gene sequence: CDR1 SEHNR, CDR2 FQNEAQ (reference sequence).